This T cell receptor beta chain was captured by sequencing in a study of blood T cell repertoires in COVID-19. Repertoires were generated with immunoSEQ multiplex PCR, while TCRdb's copy carries only in-frame clones and drops some. In the table there are about 80,000 clones, about 72% of which are singletons. There are 12 residues in the CDR3. Germline V gene sequence: CDR1 KGHDR, CDR2 SFDVKD. V was pared by 11 bases and J by 3 bases, with 12 bases between. The V gene is TRBV24-1, the J gene TRBJ1-2; D is uncertain. This TCR derives from a man aged 70-80 years with active or convalescent COVID-19. Sequences were obtained from peripheral blood. The CDR3 protein is CAIQDKDYGYTF. The CDR3 nucleotides are TGTGCCATCCAGGATAAGGACTATGGCTACACCTTC.